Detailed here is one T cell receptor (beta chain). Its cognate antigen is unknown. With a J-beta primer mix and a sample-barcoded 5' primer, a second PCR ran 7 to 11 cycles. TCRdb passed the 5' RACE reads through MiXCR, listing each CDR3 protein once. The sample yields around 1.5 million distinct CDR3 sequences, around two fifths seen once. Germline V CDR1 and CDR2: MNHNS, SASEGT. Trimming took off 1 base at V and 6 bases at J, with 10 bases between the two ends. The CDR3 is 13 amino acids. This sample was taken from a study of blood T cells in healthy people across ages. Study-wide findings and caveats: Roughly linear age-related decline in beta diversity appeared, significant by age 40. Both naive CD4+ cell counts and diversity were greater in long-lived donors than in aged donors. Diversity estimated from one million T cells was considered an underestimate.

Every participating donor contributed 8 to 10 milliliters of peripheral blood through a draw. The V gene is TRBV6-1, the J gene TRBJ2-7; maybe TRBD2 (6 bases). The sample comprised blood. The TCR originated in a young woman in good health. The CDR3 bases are TGTGCCAGCAGTGAAGGGAGGGGATTCGAGCAGTACTTC. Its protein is CASSEGRGFEQYF.